These T cell receptor beta chains were read from a single sample in a study of identical twins. TCRdb re-analysed the 5' RACE reads in MiXCR, keeping a single row per CDR3 protein. The sample includes roughly 630,000 distinct CDR3 sequences, just over 7% of them seen just once. These same records also appear under a second study, on yellow fever vaccine responses in identical twins.

The sequenced sample consisted of PBMCs. The receptors come from a woman between 18 and 29 years old in good health. CDR3s include the opening cysteine and the closing phenylalanine or tryptophan. The order of the fields is D gene, V gene, clone size, J gene, CDR3 protein, CDR3 DNA. A D gene is named only where the DNA matches it firmly. Some rows mark clone size as missing; the rest say once, few, many or name a class of expanded clone.

NA	TRBV5-1	many	TRBJ2-3	CASSLYEPKGPESFLDTQYF	TGCGCCAGCAGCTTGTATGAGCCGAAAGGACCGGAATCCTTTTTAGATACGCAGTATTTT
TRBD1	TRBV4-1	many	TRBJ1-1	CASSQEGTGGNTEAFF	TGCGCCAGCAGCCAAGAGGGGACAGGGGGCAACACTGAAGCTTTCTTT
TRBD1	TRBV3-1	many	TRBJ1-2	CASSHRNRGANYGYTF	TGTGCCAGCAGCCACCGGAACAGGGGGGCTAACTATGGCTACACCTTC
NA	TRBV28	NA	TRBJ2-5	CASSFLLGSGLTQYF	TGTGCCAGCAGTTTTTTATTAGGGTCAGGGTTAACCCAGTACTTC
TRBD1	TRBV6-1	NA	TRBJ2-3	CASRRLGQLLTDTQYF	TGTGCCAGCAGACGTCTGGGACAGCTATTAACAGATACGCAGTATTTT
NA	TRBV12-3/TRBV12-4	many	TRBJ2-2	CASSSQNTGELFF	TGTGCCAGCAGTTCACAGAACACCGGGGAGCTGTTTTTT
TRBD1	TRBV29-1	many	TRBJ1-5	CSVAIQGDDNQPQHF	TGCAGCGTAGCCATACAGGGGGATGACAATCAGCCCCAGCATTTT
NA	TRBV3-1	NA	TRBJ1-4	CASSQVSGSAEKLFF	TGTGCCAGCAGCCAGGTTTCAGGGTCGGCTGAAAAACTGTTTTTT
NA	TRBV5-1	few	TRBJ2-7	CASSGRGAHYEQYF	TGCGCCAGCAGCGGCCGGGGGGCTCACTACGAGCAGTACTTC
NA	TRBV20-1	NA	TRBJ1-4	CSARGLANEKLFF	TGCAGTGCTAGGGGGCTGGCTAATGAAAAACTGTTTTTT
TRBD2	TRBV2	NA	TRBJ2-4	CASSKRTSGMNIQYF	TGTGCCAGCAGTAAAAGGACTAGCGGGATGAACATTCAGTACTTC
TRBD2	TRBV5-1	many	TRBJ2-7	CASSWAGGPAYEQYF	TGCGCCAGCAGCTGGGCGGGAGGGCCCGCCTACGAGCAGTACTTC
NA	TRBV12-3/TRBV12-4	NA	TRBJ1-4	CASSPWGSTNEKLFF	TGTGCCAGCAGTCCCTGGGGATCAACTAATGAAAAACTGTTTTTT
NA	TRBV5-1	few	TRBJ2-7	CASSGGETYEQYF	TGCGCCAGCAGCGGCGGGGAAACCTACGAGCAGTACTTC
NA	TRBV20-1	few	TRBJ2-3	CSVSRDTQYF	TGCAGTGTATCGCGGGATACGCAGTATTTT
TRBD2	TRBV28	many	TRBJ2-1	CAGGKREFSYNEQFF	TGTGCCGGGGGCAAGCGGGAGTTTTCGTACAATGAGCAGTTCTTC
TRBD1	TRBV5-6	NA	TRBJ1-1	CASSLGTGVKAFF	TGTGCCAGCAGCTTGGGGACAGGGGTAAAAGCTTTCTTT
NA	TRBV5-1	few	TRBJ2-2	CASSLVQYTGELFF	TGCGCCAGCAGCTTGGTTCAGTACACCGGGGAGCTGTTTTTT
TRBD1	TRBV7-9	many	TRBJ1-6	CASSKTGGVSPLHF	TGTGCCAGCAGTAAGACAGGGGGCGTTTCACCCCTCCACTTT
NA	TRBV11-1	NA	TRBJ2-7	CASSRRGVYEQYF	TGTGCCAGCAGCCGCAGGGGGGTCTACGAGCAGTACTTC
TRBD1	TRBV28	few	TRBJ2-7	CASSSTGGSSYEQYF	TGTGCCAGCAGTTCCACAGGGGGTAGCTCCTACGAGCAGTACTTC
TRBD1	TRBV7-9	NA	TRBJ2-7	CASTPRDRDTYEQYF	TGTGCCAGCACTCCCCGGGACAGAGACACCTACGAGCAGTACTTC
NA	TRBV25-1	many	TRBJ2-1	CASSPRAYRGNEQFF	TGTGCCAGCAGTCCACGGGCCTACCGGGGCAATGAGCAGTTCTTC
TRBD1	TRBV15	few	TRBJ1-1	CATSNSMTGGWHTEAFF	TGTGCCACCAGCAACTCCATGACAGGGGGGTGGCACACTGAAGCTTTCTTT
TRBD1	TRBV24-1	once	TRBJ2-6	CATSDPGQAGANVLTF	TGTGCCACCAGTGATCCCGGACAGGCTGGGGCCAACGTCCTGACTTTC
NA	TRBV5-6	few	TRBJ1-2	CASSLAQGNDGYTF	TGTGCCAGCAGCTTGGCACAGGGCAACGATGGCTACACCTTC
TRBD2	TRBV6-1	many	TRBJ2-6	CASSPGLAGFRPNVLTF	TGTGCCAGCAGCCCCGGACTAGCGGGGTTCCGTCCCAACGTCCTGACTTTC
TRBD2	TRBV9	NA	TRBJ2-1	CASSESGTSGLGEQFF	TGTGCCAGCAGCGAATCCGGGACTAGCGGATTAGGTGAGCAGTTCTTC
TRBD2	TRBV3-1	NA	TRBJ2-1	CASSPPTSGMGNEQFF	TGTGCCAGCAGCCCCCCCACTAGCGGGATGGGCAATGAGCAGTTCTTC
TRBD2	TRBV25-1	NA	TRBJ2-3	CASSERLAHSTDTQYF	TGTGCCAGCAGTGAACGACTAGCGCACAGCACAGATACGCAGTATTTT
TRBD1	TRBV12-3/TRBV12-4	few	TRBJ1-6	CASSRRNLDRVNSPLHF	TGTGCCAGCAGTCGCCGAAACCTCGACAGGGTTAATTCACCCCTCCACTTT
TRBD1	TRBV5-5	many	TRBJ1-6	CASSLAPGQGGSPLHF	TGTGCCAGCAGCTTGGCCCCGGGACAGGGGGGATCACCCCTCCACTTT
NA	TRBV7-9	many	TRBJ2-7	CASSTNYEQYF	TGTGCCAGCAGTACAAACTACGAGCAGTACTTC
NA	TRBV5-1	NA	TRBJ2-1	CASSLWRGRNEQFF	TGCGCCAGCAGCTTGTGGAGGGGGCGGAATGAGCAGTTCTTC
TRBD2	TRBV7-9	few	TRBJ2-3	CASSLADGRTSTDTQYF	TGTGCCAGCAGCTTAGCCGACGGGAGGACTAGCACAGATACGCAGTATTTT
NA	TRBV5-1	few	TRBJ2-2	CASSLGGENTGELFF	TGCGCCAGCAGCTTGGGTGGAGAGAACACCGGGGAGCTGTTTTTT
NA	TRBV6-4	few	TRBJ1-1	CASSPIGGTNTEAFF	TGTGCCAGCAGTCCCATTGGGGGGACGAACACTGAAGCTTTCTTT
NA	TRBV9	NA	TRBJ2-5	CASSVDGGGGETQYF	TGTGCCAGCAGCGTAGACGGGGGCGGTGGGGAGACCCAGTACTTC
NA	TRBV29-1	many	TRBJ2-2	CSAIPGLHTGELFF	TGCAGCGCCATACCGGGACTCCACACCGGGGAGCTGTTTTTT
TRBD2	TRBV10-3	NA	TRBJ2-1	CAISESRSGGRSYNEQFF	TGTGCCATCAGTGAGTCGAGATCCGGGGGGAGGTCCTACAATGAGCAGTTCTTC
NA	TRBV7-2	NA	TRBJ2-5	CASSLVIWRGTQYF	TGTGCCAGCAGCTTAGTTATTTGGCGGGGGACCCAGTACTTC
NA	TRBV3-1	few	TRBJ2-1	CATSQEYLGDINNEQFF	TGTGCCACCTCCCAAGAATATCTCGGCGACATCAACAATGAGCAGTTCTTC
TRBD2	TRBV27	many	TRBJ2-7	CASSLGPGTSSIYEQYF	TGTGCCAGCAGTCTAGGCCCCGGGACTAGCAGTATCTACGAGCAGTACTTC
NA	TRBV11-2	NA	TRBJ2-4	CASSYSDSRSIQYF	TGTGCCAGCAGCTACTCGGACAGTCGTTCCATTCAGTACTTC
NA	TRBV10-2	NA	TRBJ1-5	CASSESGKDQPQHF	TGCGCCAGCAGTGAGTCGGGTAAGGATCAGCCCCAGCATTTT
TRBD1	TRBV7-9	many	TRBJ2-1	CASSLMQGAYNEQFF	TGTGCCAGCAGCTTAATGCAGGGGGCTTACAATGAGCAGTTCTTC
TRBD2	TRBV7-8	many	TRBJ2-1	CASSLGLATYNEQFF	TGTGCCAGCAGCTTAGGACTAGCGACCTACAATGAGCAGTTCTTC
NA	TRBV12-3/TRBV12-4	NA	TRBJ1-1	CASSLVTPIAEAFF	TGTGCCAGCAGTTTAGTTACGCCTATCGCTGAAGCTTTCTTT
TRBD1	TRBV5-6	many	TRBJ2-7	CASSFFRDRGTYEQYF	TGTGCCAGCAGTTTCTTCCGGGACAGGGGGACCTACGAGCAGTACTTC
NA	TRBV12-3/TRBV12-4	few	TRBJ2-2	CASSSETGELFF	TGTGCCAGCAGTTCAGAGACCGGGGAGCTGTTTTTT
TRBD2	TRBV12-3/TRBV12-4	NA	TRBJ2-6	CTSSPPPVLRGAGANVLTF	TGTACCAGCAGTCCCCCGCCCGTACTCCGGGGGGCTGGGGCCAACGTCCTGACTTTC
NA	TRBV27	many	TRBJ2-1	CASGPMDRTFPSYNEQFF	TGTGCCAGCGGCCCCATGGACAGAACCTTCCCCTCCTACAATGAGCAGTTCTTC
NA	TRBV14	many	TRBJ2-7	CASSQGRLEFYEQYF	TGTGCCAGCAGCCAAGGTCGACTAGAGTTCTACGAGCAGTACTTC
NA	TRBV4-2	many	TRBJ2-7	CASSQDSRYEQYF	TGTGCCAGCAGCCAAGACTCGCGGTACGAGCAGTACTTC
NA	TRBV6-2/TRBV6-3	NA	TRBJ2-6	CASIWQGRSVVSSGANVLTF	TGTGCCAGCATTTGGCAGGGCCGGAGTGTTGTCAGCTCTGGGGCCAACGTCCTGACTTTC
TRBD1	TRBV6-5	many	TRBJ2-5	CASSYSRGQLETQYF	TGTGCCAGCAGTTACTCCCGGGGACAGCTGGAGACCCAGTACTTC
NA	TRBV9	NA	TRBJ1-2	CASRQDANYGYTF	TGTGCCAGCAGGCAGGATGCTAACTATGGCTACACCTTC